The 21 T cell receptor beta chains listed next were all sequenced from one sample in a study of cytotoxic CD8 clonotypes in ibrutinib-treated CLL. TCRdb's table, derived via immunoSEQ multiplex PCR, lists solely in-frame clones and lacks some. The table lists some 150,000 clones, roughly 76% of them singletons. Sequenced here: PBMCs, sampled after 24 months of ibrutinib treatment. The source is a human donor with chronic lymphocytic leukemia.

This clone was observed many times. The V call is TRBV7-9, the J call TRBJ2-1, with D unresolved. CDR3 size: 14 residues. Germline CDR1 SEHNR, CDR2 FQNEAQ (reference sequence). V was pared by 6 bases and J by 2 bases, with 11 bases between. The CDR3 loop reads CASRPAYPYNEQFF. CDR3 bases: TGTGCCAGCAGGCCTGCCTACCCCTACAATGAGCAGTTCTTC.

A single count supports this clone. CDR3 protein: CAWNPGQGFWETQYF. The CDR3 DNA follows: TGTGCCTGGAACCCGGGACAGGGGTTTTGGGAGACCCAGTACTTC. This chain uses TRBV30 with TRBJ2-5; 10 bases align to TRBD1. The CDR3 consists of 15 residues. Looked up from germline, CDR1 is GTSNPN and CDR2 is SVGIG (reference sequence). The V and J ends lost 4 bases and 5 bases, in that order; junction bases with no gene match: 10. Supplemented by reference TRBV30 and TRBJ2-5, the full variable domain reads SQTIHQWPATLVQPVGSPLSLECTVEGTSNPNLYWYRQAAGRGLQLLFYSVGIGQISSEVPQNLSASRPQDRQFILSSKKLLLSDSGFYLCAWNPGQGFWETQYFGPGTRLLVL.

The V and J genes are TRBV5-6 and TRBJ2-5; D possibly corresponds to TRBD2 (6 bases). V was clipped by 4 bases and J by 2 bases, with 15 bases between them. CDR3 length: 15 amino acids. Germline CDR1 and CDR2: SGHDT and YYEEEE. The CDR3 is CASSAGGGSQETQYF. The CDR3, as DNA: TGTGCCAGCAGCGCAGGTGGGGGGTCACAAGAGACCCAGTACTTC.

The chain recombines TRBV10-3 with TRBJ2-7; D is uncertain. The CDR3 runs 13 residues. The germline V and J ends were trimmed by 10 bases and 0 bases, with 13 bases remaining between them. Germline V lookup: CDR1 ENHRY, CDR2 SYGVKD. The chain's CDR3 is CATRASLSYEQYF. CDR3 DNA sequence: TGTGCCACCCGGGCCTCCCTCTCCTACGAGCAGTACTTC.

V is TRBV10-1 and J is TRBJ2-1; 9 nucleotides agree with TRBD2. Germline CDR1 is WNHNN and CDR2 is SYGVQD (reference sequence). V shed 9 bases and J 9 bases; nucleotides not matched to a gene: 15. The CDR3 is 15 residues long. The CDR3 DNA reads as TGCGCCAGACTCTTCGGGGTAGCGGGAGAGGGTGAGCAGTTCTTC. Translation: CARLFGVAGEGEQFF.

The chain is built from TRBV7-2 and TRBJ1-4; 9 bases align to TRBD1. V trimming: 2 bases; J trimming: 10 bases; junction bases outside the gene matches: 8. This CDR3 contains 15 residues. The germline gives CDR1 SGHTA, CDR2 FQGNSA. The CDR3 nucleotides are TGTGCCAGCAGCTTACGCTTTACGACAGGGGGAAAACTGTTTTTT. It specifies CASSLRFTTGGKLFF.

This chain connects TRBV19 to TRBJ2-2; D is unresolved. Trimming cost V 6 bases and J 0 bases, with 2 bases left between them. From germline, CDR1 is LNHDA and CDR2 SQIVND (reference sequence). The CDR3 is made up of 12 amino acids. As DNA, the CDR3 is TGTGCCAGTAGGGCGAACACCGGGGAGCTGTTTTTT. Protein sequence: CASRANTGELFF.

This clone was counted only a few times. This chain joins TRBV5-1 and TRBJ1-1; D possibly corresponds to TRBD1 (6 bases). The CDR3 runs to 14 residues. Germline values: CDR1 SGHRS, CDR2 YFSETQ. The V gene lost 3 bases and the J gene lost 1 base, with 10 bases spanning the gap. The CDR3 is CASSSTGKNTEAFF. The CDR3 DNA follows: TGCGCCAGCAGCTCCACAGGGAAGAACACTGAAGCTTTCTTT.

V is TRBV5-1 and J is TRBJ2-3; 9 nucleotides match TRBD1. Germline V gene data show CDR1 as SGHRS and CDR2 as YFSETQ. J was trimmed by 4 bases and V by 4 bases; bases with no gene match: 4. This CDR3 spans 14 amino acids. This CDR3 is CASSQTGGADTQYF. In DNA form, the CDR3 reads TGCGCCAGCAGCCAAACAGGGGGCGCAGATACGCAGTATTTT.

This sequence joins TRBV6-5 and TRBJ1-2; weak D call: TRBD1 (5 bases). V dropped 2 bases and J dropped 4 bases, with 14 bases sitting between them. Germline values: CDR1 MNHEY, CDR2 SVGAGI. The CDR3 sequence is 15 residues long. CDR3 DNA: TGTGCCAGCAGTTACGTCGGGGCGCCGTCCTATGGCTACACCTTC. As protein: CASSYVGAPSYGYTF.

The chain has TRBV2 and TRBJ2-7, with D possibly being TRBD2 (7 bases). Per germline, CDR1 SNHLY and CDR2 FYNNEI. The CDR3 spans 14 residues. Trimming cost V 6 bases and J 6 bases, with 18 bases left between them. CDR3 in amino acids: CASSALAGGPEQYF. The CDR3 nucleotides are TGTGCCAGCAGCGCCCTCGCCGGGGGGCCCGAGCAGTACTTC.

CDR3: CASSWAGEQFF. CDR3 DNA sequence: TGTGCCAGCAGCTGGGCAGGTGAGCAGTTCTTC. The V and J genes are TRBV7-3 and TRBJ2-1; D not certain. V shed 4 bases and J shed 9 bases, with 7 bases lying between them. This CDR3 has 11 residues. CDR1 and CDR2 from the germline V gene are SGHTA and FQGTGA.

The chain has TRBV7-2 and TRBJ2-5; D call uncertain. With 5 bases removed from V and 4 bases from J, the gap between germline ends came to 14 bases. The CDR3 is 14 amino acids. The V gene's germline CDR1 is SGHTA and CDR2 FQGNSA. CDR3: CASSPAMTGETQYF. In DNA form, the CDR3 reads TGTGCCAGCAGCCCTGCTATGACTGGAGAGACCCAGTACTTC.

The chain carries TRBV6-5 and TRBJ2-7; tentative D call: TRBD2 (6 bases). The germline gives CDR1 MNHEY, CDR2 SVGAGI. V shed 2 bases and J shed 3 bases, with 14 bases lying between them. The CDR3 is made up of 15 amino acids. CDR3 residues: CASSYMSSEGYEQYF. The CDR3 DNA reads TGTGCCAGCAGTTACATGTCTAGCGAGGGCTACGAGCAGTACTTC.

The CDR3 nucleotides read TGTGCCTGGACCCTAGGGCAGCTCTTTTCACCCCTCCACTTT. As protein: CAWTLGQLFSPLHF. The chain joins TRBV30 to TRBJ1-6; D is ambiguous. Germline V gene data show CDR1 as GTSNPN and CDR2 as SVGIG (reference sequence). Trimming cost V 4 bases and J 9 bases, with 16 bases left between them. The CDR3 sequence is 14 residues long. Looking up the rest from reference TRBV30 and TRBJ1-6 gives the full variable domain: SQTIHQWPATLVQPVGSPLSLECTVEGTSNPNLYWYRQAAGRGLQLLFYSVGIGQISSEVPQNLSASRPQDRQFILSSKKLLLSDSGFYLCAWTLGQLFSPLHFGNGTRLTVT.

The rearrangement joins TRBV7-8 to TRBJ2-7; D is ambiguous. The V gene's germline CDR1 is SGHVS and CDR2 FQNEAQ. This CDR3 region has 13 residues. Trimming cost V 2 bases and J 2 bases, with 7 bases left between them. CDR3 bases: TGTGCCAGCAGCTTAAGTCGGACCTACGAGCAGTACTTC. Translated, it gives CASSLSRTYEQYF.

The chain combines TRBV5-1 with TRBJ2-1; 7 nucleotides agree with TRBD2. CDR3 length: 13 amino acids. The ends lost 4 bases at V and 10 bases at J; junction bases unmatched: 8. Germline V lookup: CDR1 SGHRS, CDR2 YFSETQ. This chain's CDR3 is CASSALTSAEQFF. The CDR3 DNA reads TGCGCCAGCAGCGCCCTTACTAGCGCAGAGCAGTTCTTC.

In its sample, this clone was seen a few times. The V gene is TRBV7-3, the J gene TRBJ2-1; 7 nucleotides agree with TRBD2. This CDR3 has 15 residues. V shed 5 bases and J 7 bases; nucleotides not matched to a gene: 11. Germline CDR1 reads SGHTA; CDR2 reads FQGTGA. The CDR3 DNA is TGTGCCAGCAGCCAGAGACTAGCCGGGGGTAATGAGCAGTTCTTC. Its translation: CASSQRLAGGNEQFF. Complete variable domain (other parts from reference TRBV7-3 and TRBJ2-1): GAGVSQTPSNKVTEKGKYVELRCDPISGHTALYWYRQSLGQGPEFLIYFQGTGAADDSGLPNDRFFAVRPEGSVSTLKIQRTERGDSAVYLCASSQRLAGGNEQFFGPGTRLTVL.

This chain uses TRBV30 with TRBJ2-3; a possible D gene is TRBD2 (7 bases). Germline CDR1 and CDR2: GTSNPN and SVGIG (reference sequence). The CDR3 totals 12 residues. The V end was cut by 7 bases, the J end by 4 bases, with 12 bases between. The CDR3 DNA reads TGTGCCTCAGAGGGGGGGTCAGATACGCAGTATTTT. As protein: CASEGGSDTQYF.

The chain has TRBV28 and TRBJ2-5, with D possibly TRBD2 on 5 matching bases. Between the trimmed V and J ends, which lost 7 bases and 1 base, there was a span of 13 bases. From germline, CDR1 is MDHEN and CDR2 SYDVKM. The CDR3 totals 14 residues. CDR3 DNA: TGTGCCAGCACCCCCCATGGGAGCCAAGAGACCCAGTACTTC. Translation gives CASTPHGSQETQYF.

V usage is TRBV10-3 and J usage is TRBJ2-2; D is possibly TRBD1 or TRBD2 (5 bases each). This CDR3 comprises 15 residues. V lost 10 bases to trimming and J lost 6 bases, with 21 bases between them. Germline loops: CDR1 ENHRY, CDR2 SYGVKD. The DNA for the CDR3 is TGTGCCACCGGACGGGACCCAGTGTCCGCCGGGGAGCTGTTTTTT. This sequence encodes CATGRDPVSAGELFF.